This entry describes one T cell receptor (beta chain). This sample stems from a study of blood T cell repertoires in COVID-19. Study summary: From the United States, Italy and Spain came samples of acute and convalescent COVID-19. Nucleic acid was either cDNA or gDNA, and it came from T cells, B-cell-depleted T cells, or PBMCs.

The CDR3 totals 16 residues. Per the germline V gene, CDR1 is MNHEY and CDR2 is SVGEGT. J gave up 5 bases and V 2 bases, and 9 bases lay outside the gene matches. Per the original methods: Researchers report that nucleated cell counts were estimated from reference gene primer amplification. This table comes from immunoSEQ multiplex PCR, and its TCRdb copy is limited to in-frame clones, with some not included. The V and J calls and clone size were taken over from that table, and D and trimming were inferred from the DNA. The data hold roughly 170,000 clones, with roughly four fifths observed a single time.

The sequenced sample consisted of peripheral blood. The TCR sequence derives from a man aged 35 to 55 who had recovered from COVID-19. The rearrangement joins TRBV6-2 or TRBV6-3 to TRBJ2-1; 7 bases fit TRBD2. For the CDR3, the DNA is TGTGCCAGCAGTTACGGTGGCGGGAGAGGAGACAATGAGCAGTTCTTC. Its translation: CASSYGGGRGDNEQFF.